What follows are 7 T cell receptor beta chains derived from one specimen sequenced in a study of preoperative IRX-2 immunotherapy in early breast cancer. TCRdb's copy holds only in-frame clones and misses some; the assay was immunoSEQ multiplex PCR. The sample yields 90,000 to 100,000 clones, roughly 85% seen once. Documented treatment: preoperative locoregional IRX-2 cytokine immunotherapy. The input for sequencing was tumor tissue, taken after IRX-2 immunotherapy. Source of these receptors: a human donor with breast cancer.

V gene TRBV6-8 combines with J gene TRBJ1-2; 9 bases agree with TRBD1. Germline loops: CDR1 MNHGY, CDR2 SAAAGT. CDR3 length: 15 residues. After removal of 5 bases from V and 2 bases from J, the junction contained 6 bases not matched to a gene. CDR3 coding DNA: TGTGCCAGCAGTCCAGGACAGGGGATAAACTATGGCTACACCTTC. Residues: CASSPGQGINYGYTF.

V is TRBV14 and J is TRBJ1-3; no reliable D call. Germline V gene sequence: CDR1 SGHDN, CDR2 FVKESK. V dropped 4 bases and J dropped 2 bases, with 9 bases sitting between them. The CDR3 has 14 residues. CDR3 protein: CASSPHRTGNTIYF. DNA for the CDR3: TGTGCCAGCAGCCCGCACAGAACTGGAAACACCATATATTTT.

As for this clone: No DNA is shown, since the ends of the CDR3 on it are uncertain; the CDR3 is the one TCRdb lists. V and J are TRBV12-5 and TRBJ2-3. CDR1 is LGHNT and CDR2 is FRNRAP in the germline V gene. The length of the CDR3 is 16 amino acids, counting both ends. This chain's CDR3 is CASGLGTGQRTDTQYF.

The gene calls are TRBV11-3 and TRBJ2-3, with 10 bases fitting TRBD1. This CDR3 is 17 amino acids long. Germline V CDR1 and CDR2: SGHNT, YENEEA. With V trimmed by 1 base and J by 3 bases, 7 bases remained unmatched. The chain's CDR3 is CASSLGGQGMVTDTQYF. CDR3 in DNA: TGTGCCAGCAGCTTAGGGGGACAGGGGATGGTTACAGATACGCAGTATTTT.

The chain employs TRBV7-1 and TRBJ1-5; maybe TRBD1 (6 bases). TRBV7-1 is an ORF, with its function uncertain. CDR3 length: 14 amino acids. The V end was cut by 4 bases, the J end by 7 bases, with 14 bases between. In DNA form, the CDR3 reads TGTGCCAGCAGCTTGTTACAGGGTAAGCAGCCCCAGCATTTT. As protein: CASSLLQGKQPQHF.

The CDR3 loop is CASSGRCQNNEKLFF. CDR3 coding DNA: TGTGCCAGCAGTGGAAGATGCCAAAATAATGAAAAACTGTTTTTT. V and J are TRBV6-8 and TRBJ1-4; the D is unclear. CDR3 length equals 15 residues. Germline loops: CDR1 MNHGY, CDR2 SAAAGT. The germline V and J ends were trimmed by 5 bases and 4 bases, with 14 bases remaining between them.

CDR3 sequence (DNA): TGTGCCAGCATCCGAGGCACCAACACTGAAGCTTTCTTT. It codes for CASIRGTNTEAFF. J is TRBJ1-1 and V is TRBV9; no clear D. This CDR3 contains 13 residues. The germline gives CDR1 SGDLS, CDR2 YYNGEE. V dropped 6 bases and J dropped 2 bases, with 11 bases sitting between them.